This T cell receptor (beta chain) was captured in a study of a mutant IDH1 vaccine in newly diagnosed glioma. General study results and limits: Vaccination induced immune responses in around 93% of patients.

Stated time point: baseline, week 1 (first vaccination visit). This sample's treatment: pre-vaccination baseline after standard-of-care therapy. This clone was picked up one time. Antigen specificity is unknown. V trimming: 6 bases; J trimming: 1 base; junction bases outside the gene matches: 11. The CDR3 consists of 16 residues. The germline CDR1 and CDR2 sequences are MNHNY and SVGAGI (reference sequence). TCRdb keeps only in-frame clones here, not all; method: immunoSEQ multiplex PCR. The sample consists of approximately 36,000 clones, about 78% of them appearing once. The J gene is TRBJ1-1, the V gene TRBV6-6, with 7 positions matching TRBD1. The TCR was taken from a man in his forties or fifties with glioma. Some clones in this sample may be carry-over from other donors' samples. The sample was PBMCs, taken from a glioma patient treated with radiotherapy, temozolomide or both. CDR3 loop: CASSRPRDRKNTEAFF. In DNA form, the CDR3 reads TGTGCCAGCAGCCGCCCCCGGGACAGAAAGAACACTGAAGCTTTCTTT.